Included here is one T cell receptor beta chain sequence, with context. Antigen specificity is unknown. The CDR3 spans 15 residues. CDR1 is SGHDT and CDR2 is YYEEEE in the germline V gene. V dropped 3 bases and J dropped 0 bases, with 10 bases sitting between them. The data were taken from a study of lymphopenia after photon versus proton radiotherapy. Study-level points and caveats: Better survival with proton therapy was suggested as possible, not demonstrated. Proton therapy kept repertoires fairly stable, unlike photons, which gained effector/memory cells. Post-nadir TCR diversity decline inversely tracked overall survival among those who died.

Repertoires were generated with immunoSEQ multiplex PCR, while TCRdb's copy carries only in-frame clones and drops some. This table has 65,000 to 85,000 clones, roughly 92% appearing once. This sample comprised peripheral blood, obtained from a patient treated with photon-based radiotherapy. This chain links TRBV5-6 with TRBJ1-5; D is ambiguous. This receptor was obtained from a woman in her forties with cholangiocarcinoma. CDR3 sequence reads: CASSSRGYSNQPQHF. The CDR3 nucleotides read TGTGCCAGCAGCTCCCGGGGTTATAGCAATCAGCCCCAGCATTTT.